This T cell receptor (beta chain) appears in the sequencing data of a study of regulatory T cells in long-lasting Graves disease (dated by TCRdb to the early 2020s). About the study as a whole: Newly diagnosed Graves' disease patients had taken antithyroid drugs for less than 3 months. This study used TCR sequencing and RNA sequencing of peripheral blood to compare persistent Graves' disease patients against newly diagnosed Graves' disease patients. The study was registered as a clinical trial and conducted in China. A total of some 33 samples were covered by TCR sequencing, comprising 13 persistent and around 20 newly diagnosed Graves' disease patients. Paper-wide results and their limitations: The study examined only peripheral blood because the primary lesion, thyroid tissue, could not be accessed. Preferential use of TRBV28, TRBJ1-2 and TRBJ2-5 was observed in persistent disease, whereas TRBV20-1 and TRBJ2-1 were favored in newly diagnosed disease. The authors noted that the small sample size was a limitation that may lower accuracy. More public clonotypes were shared among persistent patients (around 3,000) than among newly diagnosed patients (approximately 1,000). Sequencing and analysis were limited to the TCR beta chain. Lower TCR Shannon entropy and fewer highly expanded clones were observed in persistent Graves' disease patients than in newly diagnosed patients, which suggested clonal expansion.

Per the germline V gene, MNHNS is the CDR1 and SASEGT is the CDR2. V drops 8 bases and J drops 4 bases, leaving 14 bases in between. Including the terminal cysteine and phenylalanine, the CDR3 comprises 13 residues. The sequence is cut down to CDR3 DNA, 39 bases in frame from base 1. Receptors were amplified or captured by multiplex PCR. This sample was sequenced with an Illumina HiSeq 4000. iRepertoire HTBI primers and Arm-PCR amplification of CDR3 regions were used to construct TCR beta libraries. PCR products were gel purified before sequencing. Per the original workflow: Across samples, about 63 TRBV and 13 to 15 TRBJ segments were identified and used for gene usage analysis of CDR3 amino acid clonotypes. Filtered high-quality paired reads were merged into contigs using COPE and FqMerger. BLAST was used to align contigs to IMGT TRBV, TRBD and TRBJ reference genes, with CDR3 defined following IMGT. Any clonotype with a frequency above 0.1% was counted as a highly expanded clone. Shannon entropy was used to measure repertoire diversity, and the Gini coefficient was used to measure V-J evenness. Public clonotypes were defined as clonotypes shared by more than one individual. TCRdb reprocessed the public reads (quality trimming at Q25 with fastp, clone calling with MiXCR) and kept in-frame beta chains. Rows with one shared CDR3 protein collapse into an entry with the most common genes and DNA. The V and J calls and clone size are TCRdb's, not the authors'. The sample table records around 420,000 distinct CDR3 sequences; around 15% of these occur just once. Jointly, the top ten make up about 20% of the sample.

Remarks on this clonotype: The clone's antigen remains unknown. The sample holds no much larger clone one base away, and base qualities are not on file.

The label giving this sample's time point can be read as: newly diagnosed GD, antithyroid drugs for less than 3 months. For both TCR sequencing and RNA sequencing, RNA was extracted from PBMCs using TRIzol. The diagnosis of Graves' disease followed American Thyroid Association guidelines. The patients came from an endocrinology department in Xi'an, China. From each patient, approximately 9.9 milliliters of peripheral blood was collected into an EDTA anticoagulant tube. PBMCs were isolated by Ficoll Paque Plus density gradient separation without further T cell sorting. An Agilent 2100 Bioanalyzer and agarose gel were used to check RNA quality, while a NanoDrop 2000 measured RNA concentration.

This sample comprised peripheral blood mononuclear cells (PBMCs), obtained at new diagnosis, from a patient treated with antithyroid drugs. Recombination joined TRBV6-1 with TRBJ2-5; TRBD2 is a weak D gene call, 5 bases matching. This sequence was found in a female donor with Graves disease. The CDR3 reads as follows: CASGWGAAETQYF. Here is the DNA: TGTGCCAGCGGCTGGGGAGCGGCAGAGACCCAGTACTTC.